This T cell receptor beta chain was sequenced during a study of shared clonotypes between healthy human individuals. Study information: CD4 naive and CD4 memory each took three plates per donor, while CD8 naive took two and CD8 memory one. Study conclusions and caveats: A reduction in generation probabilities was seen for non-shared clonotypes relative to those shared by all four donors. Sharing of clonotypes among donors was expected to vary with sequencing depth. A generally larger estimated richness was seen in naive subsets than in memory subsets.

Germline CDR1 and CDR2: SNHLY and FYNNEI. The CDR3 is 12 residues long. V was shortened by 6 bases and J by 6 bases, with 12 bases between the two germline ends. Worth noting for this clone: Its antigen remains unidentified.

The protocol was immunoSEQ multiplex PCR, while the TCRdb copy is restricted to in-frame clones and leaves out a portion. There are about 1.5 million clones in the sample; nearly 99% occur only once, and less than 0.55% lies in the top ten. This chain uses TRBV2 with TRBJ2-7; no clear D. The receptor's source is a man between 25 and 39 years old in good health. The material sequenced was naive CD4+ T cells sorted from blood. The subset is: CD45RA+ positively selected. The CDR3 sequence: CASRRVRSEQYF. The CDR3 bases are TGTGCCAGCAGACGGGTAAGGAGCGAGCAGTACTTC. Together with reference TRBV2 and TRBJ2-7, the CDR3 gives the full variable domain: EPEVTQTPSHQVTQMGQEVILRCVPISNHLYFYWYRQILGQKVEFLVSFYNNEISEKSEIFDDQFSVERPDGSNFTLKIRSTKLEDSAMYFCASRRVRSEQYFGPGTRLTVT.